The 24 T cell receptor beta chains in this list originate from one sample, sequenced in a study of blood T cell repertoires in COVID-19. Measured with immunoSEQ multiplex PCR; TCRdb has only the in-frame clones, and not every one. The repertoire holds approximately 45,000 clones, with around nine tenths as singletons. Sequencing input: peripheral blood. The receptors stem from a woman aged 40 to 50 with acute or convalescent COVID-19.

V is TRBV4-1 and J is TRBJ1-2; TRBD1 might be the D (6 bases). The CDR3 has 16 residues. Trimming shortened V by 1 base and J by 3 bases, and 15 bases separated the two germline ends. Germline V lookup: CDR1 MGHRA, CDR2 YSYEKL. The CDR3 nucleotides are TGCGCCAGCAGCCAAGGGAGACGGGGGGGCTACTATGGCTACACCTTC. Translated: CASSQGRRGGYYGYTF.

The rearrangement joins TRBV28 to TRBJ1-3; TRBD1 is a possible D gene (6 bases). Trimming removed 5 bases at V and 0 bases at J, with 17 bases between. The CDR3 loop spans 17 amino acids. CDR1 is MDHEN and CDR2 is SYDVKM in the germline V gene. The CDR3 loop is CASSEPQGFSSGNTIYF. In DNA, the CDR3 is TGTGCCAGCAGTGAGCCCCAGGGGTTTAGCTCTGGAAACACCATATATTTT. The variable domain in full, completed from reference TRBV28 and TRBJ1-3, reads DVKVTQSSRYLVKRTGEKVFLECVQDMDHENMFWYRQDPGLGLRLIYFSYDVKMKEKGDIPEGYSVSREKKERFSLILESASTNQTSMYLCASSEPQGFSSGNTIYFGEGSWLTVV.

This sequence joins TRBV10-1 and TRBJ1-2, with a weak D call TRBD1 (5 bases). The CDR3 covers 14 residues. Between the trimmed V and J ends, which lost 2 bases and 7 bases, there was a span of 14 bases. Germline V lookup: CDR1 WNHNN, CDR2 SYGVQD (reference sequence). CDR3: CASSENRKVGGYTF. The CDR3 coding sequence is TGCGCCAGCAGTGAGAACAGGAAGGTAGGTGGCTACACCTTC.

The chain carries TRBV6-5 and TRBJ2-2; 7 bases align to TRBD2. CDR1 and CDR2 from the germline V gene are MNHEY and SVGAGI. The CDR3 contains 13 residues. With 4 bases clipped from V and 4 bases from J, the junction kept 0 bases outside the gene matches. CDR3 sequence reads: CASSSSGTGELFF. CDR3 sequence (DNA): TGTGCCAGCAGTTCTAGCGGCACCGGGGAGCTGTTTTTT.

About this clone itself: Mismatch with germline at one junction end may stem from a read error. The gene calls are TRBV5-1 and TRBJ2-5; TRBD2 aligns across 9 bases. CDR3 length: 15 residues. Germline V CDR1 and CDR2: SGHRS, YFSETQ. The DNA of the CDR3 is TGCGCCCGCAGCTGGGGGGCGGGGGGGAGAGAGACCCAGTACTTC. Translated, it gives CARSWGAGGRETQYF.

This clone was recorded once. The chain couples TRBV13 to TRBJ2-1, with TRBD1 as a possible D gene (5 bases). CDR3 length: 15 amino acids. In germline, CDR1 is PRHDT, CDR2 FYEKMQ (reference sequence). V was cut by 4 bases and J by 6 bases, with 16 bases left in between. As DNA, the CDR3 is TGTGCCAGCAGCTCTATCCTTGAGCAGGGCAATGAGCAGTTCTTC. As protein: CASSSILEQGNEQFF.

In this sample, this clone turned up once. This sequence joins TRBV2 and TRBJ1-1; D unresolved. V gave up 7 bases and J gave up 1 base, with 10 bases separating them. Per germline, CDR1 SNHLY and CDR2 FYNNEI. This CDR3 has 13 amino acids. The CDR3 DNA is TGTGCCAGCAACGGGGTTGGGAACACTGAAGCTTTCTTT. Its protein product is CASNGVGNTEAFF.

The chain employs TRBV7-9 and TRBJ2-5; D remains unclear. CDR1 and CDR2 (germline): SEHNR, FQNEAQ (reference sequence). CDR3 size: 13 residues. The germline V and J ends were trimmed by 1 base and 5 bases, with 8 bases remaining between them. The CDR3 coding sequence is TGTGCCAGCAGCTTAGAGTGGCGGGAGACCCAGTACTTC. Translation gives CASSLEWRETQYF.

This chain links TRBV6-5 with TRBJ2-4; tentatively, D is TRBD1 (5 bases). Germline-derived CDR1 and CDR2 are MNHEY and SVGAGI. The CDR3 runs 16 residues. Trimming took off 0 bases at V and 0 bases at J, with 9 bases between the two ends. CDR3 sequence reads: CASSYSGHLAKNIQYF. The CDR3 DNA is TGTGCCAGCAGTTACTCCGGACACCTAGCCAAAAACATTCAGTACTTC.

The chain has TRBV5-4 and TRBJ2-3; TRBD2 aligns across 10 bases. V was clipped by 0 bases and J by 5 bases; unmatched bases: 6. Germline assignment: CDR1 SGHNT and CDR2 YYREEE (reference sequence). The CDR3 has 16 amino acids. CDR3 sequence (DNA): TGTGCCAGCAGCTTGGCGCTAGCGGGAGCCAGAGATACGCAGTATTTT. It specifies CASSLALAGARDTQYF.

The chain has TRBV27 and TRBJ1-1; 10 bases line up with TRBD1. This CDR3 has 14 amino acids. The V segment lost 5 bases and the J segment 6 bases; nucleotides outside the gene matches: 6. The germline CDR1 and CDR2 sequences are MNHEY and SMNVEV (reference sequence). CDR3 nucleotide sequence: TGTGCCAGCAGTCGACAGGGGGCTGGCCCTGAAGCTTTCTTT. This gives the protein CASSRQGAGPEAFF.

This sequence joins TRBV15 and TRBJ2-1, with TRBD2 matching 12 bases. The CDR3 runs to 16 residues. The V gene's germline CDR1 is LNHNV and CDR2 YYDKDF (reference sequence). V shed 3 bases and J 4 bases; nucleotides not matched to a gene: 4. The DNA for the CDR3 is TGTGCCACCAGCAGGTCTAGCGGGGGGGCTTACAATGAGCAGTTCTTC. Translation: CATSRSSGGAYNEQFF.

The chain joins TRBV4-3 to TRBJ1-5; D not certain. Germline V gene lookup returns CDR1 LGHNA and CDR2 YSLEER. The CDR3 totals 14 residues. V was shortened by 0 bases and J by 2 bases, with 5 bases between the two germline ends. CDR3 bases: TGCGCCAGCAGCCAAGAACGGGGCAATCAGCCCCAGCATTTT. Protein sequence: CASSQERGNQPQHF.

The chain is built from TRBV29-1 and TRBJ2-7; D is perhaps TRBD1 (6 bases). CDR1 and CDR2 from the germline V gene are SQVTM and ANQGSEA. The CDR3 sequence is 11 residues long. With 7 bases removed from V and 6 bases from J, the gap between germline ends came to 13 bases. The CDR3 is CSANTGFEQYF. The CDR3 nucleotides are TGCAGCGCCAACACAGGGTTCGAGCAGTACTTC.

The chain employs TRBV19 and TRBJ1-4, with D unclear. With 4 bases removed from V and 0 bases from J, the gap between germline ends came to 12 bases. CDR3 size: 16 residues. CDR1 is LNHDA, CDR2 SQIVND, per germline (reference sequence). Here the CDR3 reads CASSTSYSATNEKLFF. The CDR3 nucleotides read TGTGCCAGTAGTACCTCTTATAGCGCAACTAATGAAAAACTGTTTTTT.

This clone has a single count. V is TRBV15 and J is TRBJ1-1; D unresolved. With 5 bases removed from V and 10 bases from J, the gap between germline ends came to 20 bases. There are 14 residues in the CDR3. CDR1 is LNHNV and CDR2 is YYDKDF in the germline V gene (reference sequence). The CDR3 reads CATSLSAGPGRAFF. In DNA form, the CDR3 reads TGTGCCACCAGCCTTTCCGCAGGCCCCGGGAGAGCTTTCTTT.

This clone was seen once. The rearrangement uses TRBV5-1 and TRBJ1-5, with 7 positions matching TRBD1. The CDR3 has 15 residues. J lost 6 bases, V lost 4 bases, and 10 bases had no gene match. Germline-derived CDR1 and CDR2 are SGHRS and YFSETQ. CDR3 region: CASSRTGDSGQPQHF. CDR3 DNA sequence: TGCGCCAGCAGCAGAACAGGGGACAGCGGTCAGCCCCAGCATTTT.

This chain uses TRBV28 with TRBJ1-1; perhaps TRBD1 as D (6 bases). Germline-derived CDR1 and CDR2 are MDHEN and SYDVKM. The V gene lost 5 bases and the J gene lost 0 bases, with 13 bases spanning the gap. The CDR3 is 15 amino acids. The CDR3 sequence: CASSPPDRLNTEAFF. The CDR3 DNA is TGTGCCAGCAGTCCCCCCGACAGGCTGAACACTGAAGCTTTCTTT.

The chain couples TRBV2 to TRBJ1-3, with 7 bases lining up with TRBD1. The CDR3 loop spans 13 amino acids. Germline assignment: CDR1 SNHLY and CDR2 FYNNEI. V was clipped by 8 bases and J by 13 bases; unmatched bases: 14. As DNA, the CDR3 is TGTGCCAGCGCGGCCGGGACAGTGCTAGGTATATATTTT. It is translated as CASAAGTVLGIYF.

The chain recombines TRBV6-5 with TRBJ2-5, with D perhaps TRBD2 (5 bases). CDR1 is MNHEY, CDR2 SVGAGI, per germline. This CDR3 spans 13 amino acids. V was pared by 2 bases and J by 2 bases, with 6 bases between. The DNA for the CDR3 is TGTGCCAGCAGTTACCGGGAACAAGAGACCCAGTACTTC. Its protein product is CASSYREQETQYF.

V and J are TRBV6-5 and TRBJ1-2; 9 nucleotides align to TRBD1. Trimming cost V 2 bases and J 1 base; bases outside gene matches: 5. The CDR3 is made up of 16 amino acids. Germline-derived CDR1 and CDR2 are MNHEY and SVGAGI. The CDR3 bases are TGTGCCAGCAGTTACACAGGGGGCGAACTTAACTATGGCTACACCTTC. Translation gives CASSYTGGELNYGYTF.

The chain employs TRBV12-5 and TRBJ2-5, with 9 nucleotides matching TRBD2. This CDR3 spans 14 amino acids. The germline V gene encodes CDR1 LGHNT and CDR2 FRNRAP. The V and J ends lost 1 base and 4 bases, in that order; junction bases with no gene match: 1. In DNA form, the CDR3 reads TGTGCTAGTGGTTTGGGTAGCGGGAGAGAGACCCAGTACTTC. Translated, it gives CASGLGSGRETQYF.

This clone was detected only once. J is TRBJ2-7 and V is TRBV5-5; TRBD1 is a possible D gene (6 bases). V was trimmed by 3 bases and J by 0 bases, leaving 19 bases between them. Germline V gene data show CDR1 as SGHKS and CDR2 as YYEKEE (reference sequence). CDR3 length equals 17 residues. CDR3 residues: CASSSQWTVPSSYEQYF. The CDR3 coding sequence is TGTGCCAGCAGCTCACAGTGGACAGTCCCGAGCTCCTACGAGCAGTACTTC.

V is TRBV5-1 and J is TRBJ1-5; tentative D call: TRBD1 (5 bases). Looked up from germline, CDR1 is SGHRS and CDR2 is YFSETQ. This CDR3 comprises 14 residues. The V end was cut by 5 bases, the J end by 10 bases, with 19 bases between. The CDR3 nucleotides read TGCGCCAGCAGGCAGGGAGGAGGGGATGGTCCCCAGCATTTT. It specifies CASRQGGGDGPQHF. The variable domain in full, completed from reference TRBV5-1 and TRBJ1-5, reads KAGVTQTPRYLIKTRGQQVTLSCSPISGHRSVSWYQQTPGQGLQFLFEYFSETQRNKGNFPGRFSGRQFSNSRSEMNVSTLELGDSALYLCASRQGGGDGPQHFGDGTRLSIL.